The entry below gives a single T cell receptor (beta chain) sequence along with its context. Its specificity is unknown. This CDR3 has 12 residues. Germline V lookup: CDR1 SGHRS, CDR2 YFSETQ. The ends were cut back, 1 base at V and 4 bases at J, with 5 bases in the middle. Clones were read by immunoSEQ multiplex PCR, and TCRdb kept only the in-frame ones, dropping some. The repertoire has fewer than 20,000 clones, less than 90% of them found once; the top ten carry less than 12%. The source of the sample is a study of lymphopenia after photon versus proton radiotherapy. Study-level findings and limits: Larger post-nadir TCR diversity loss correlated inversely with survival in deceased patients. Survival link was tested only in deceased patients; proton benefit remains a possibility. Photon-treated patients lost naive T cells and TCR diversity; proton-treated stayed stable. After lymphocyte nadir, photon-treated repertoires showed oligoclonal expansion, especially CD8+ Temra.

The sequence came from a man aged 70 or older with pancreatic cancer. Specimen: peripheral blood, collected from a patient treated with proton-based radiotherapy. The chain joins TRBV5-1 to TRBJ2-5; D is unclear. The CDR3 coding sequence is TGCGCCAGCAGCTTGCCAGGAGAGACCCAGTACTTC. The encoded protein is CASSLPGETQYF.